Below, one TCR beta chain is given with its context. Both 60 Vbeta primers and 13 Jbeta primers went into the PCR. The repertoire was sequenced with immunoSEQ multiplex PCR; TCRdb's copy has only in-frame clones and lacks some. The sample includes under 200,000 clones, roughly 78% of them seen just once. Although they were nominally healthy when sampled, donors likely had unrecorded immune exposures. These data come from a study of cytomegalovirus exposure and HLA in healthy donors. The length of the CDR3 is 15 residues. The ends were cut back, 5 bases at V and 3 bases at J, with 16 bases in the middle. From germline, CDR1 is KGHSH and CDR2 LQKENI.

The receptor was isolated from a woman in her thirties or forties in good health and CMV-seronegative. The gene calls are TRBV18 and TRBJ1-2; D is undetermined. Sequenced material: PBMCs. CDR3 residues: CASSLSASTDYGYTF. CDR3 nucleotides: TGTGCCAGCTCATTATCTGCCTCGACTGACTATGGCTACACCTTC.